The next 26 T cell receptor beta chains were all read from a single sample in a study of beta chain features in type 1 diabetes. Points from the study as a whole: In every one of the four CD4+ subsets, TCRB CDR3s were moderately but significantly shorter in Type 1 diabetes patients.

No antigen has been assigned to these receptors. Every isolated RNA sample was fully reverse transcribed, so sequencing captured expressed TCRB transcripts. TCRdb's table, derived via immunoSEQ multiplex PCR, lists solely in-frame clones and lacks some. The sample includes over 650,000 clones, about 14% of them seen just once. Sequencing was carried out using naive CD4+ T cells from blood. The receptors stem from a man between 18 and 29 years old with type 1 diabetes.

J is TRBJ2-7 and V is TRBV20-1, with D hard to call. This CDR3 has 11 residues. Trimming pared 3 bases from V and 9 bases from J, leaving 12 bases between. Germline V gives CDR1 DFQATT, CDR2 SNEGSKA (reference sequence). Here the CDR3 reads CSASGTGGQYF. As DNA, the CDR3 is TGCAGTGCTAGCGGCACGGGTGGGCAGTACTTC.

This clone was observed a handful of times. This chain joins TRBV9 and TRBJ2-3; tentatively, D is TRBD2 (6 bases). This CDR3 is 13 amino acids long. Trimming pared 3 bases from V and 6 bases from J, leaving 11 bases between. Germline V CDR1 and CDR2: SGDLS, YYNGEE. CDR3 coding DNA: TGTGCCAGCAGCGCCCCGGGGGTCGATACGCAGTATTTT. This encodes CASSAPGVDTQYF.

The CDR3 spells CASSNSGETQYF. For the CDR3, the DNA is TGTGCCAGTAGTAATAGCGGAGAGACCCAGTACTTC. The J gene is TRBJ2-5, the V gene TRBV19, with D tentatively TRBD2 (6 bases). From germline, CDR1 is LNHDA and CDR2 SQIVND (reference sequence). Trimming pared 4 bases from V and 4 bases from J, leaving 7 bases between. This CDR3 is 12 amino acids long.

The chain couples TRBV12-5 to TRBJ1-1; D is ambiguous. The V gene's germline CDR1 is LGHNT and CDR2 FRNRAP. The CDR3 spans 13 residues. V dropped 2 bases and J dropped 0 bases, with 4 bases sitting between them. The CDR3 is CASGLSVNTEAFF. As DNA, the CDR3 is TGTGCTAGTGGTTTGAGTGTGAACACTGAAGCTTTCTTT.

This clone has just a few counts. Other DNA sequences in this specimen translate into the identical CDR3. V usage is TRBV9 and J usage is TRBJ2-5; D is uncertain. Trimming cost V 0 bases and J 5 bases, with 11 bases left between them. The CDR3 runs 14 residues. Germline assignment: CDR1 SGDLS and CDR2 YYNGEE. The CDR3 spells CASSVGAQRETQYF. The DNA for the CDR3 is TGTGCCAGCAGCGTAGGTGCGCAAAGGGAGACCCAGTACTTC.

The table lists this clone with a few counts. V usage is TRBV6-5 and J usage is TRBJ2-3, with 10 bases fitting TRBD1. The CDR3 has 15 residues. The junction had 3 bases not matched to a gene; V was cut back by 2 bases and J by 4 bases. Germline V gene sequence: CDR1 MNHEY, CDR2 SVGAGI. The CDR3 DNA sequence: TGTGCCAGCAGTTACAGGACAGGGGGAGCAGATACGCAGTATTTT. Translated, it gives CASSYRTGGADTQYF.

This chain links TRBV25-1 with TRBJ1-5; possible D gene TRBD1, 5 bases. This CDR3 comprises 13 residues. V was pared by 7 bases and J by 3 bases, with 10 bases between. CDR1 MGHDK and CDR2 SYGVNS come from the germline V gene. The CDR3 DNA sequence: TGTGCCAGCAAAGGGGAATACAATCAGCCCCAGCATTTT. Its protein product is CASKGEYNQPQHF.

The chain carries TRBV7-9 and TRBJ2-3; 11 bases align to TRBD2. The CDR3 consists of 17 residues. The germline CDR1 and CDR2 sequences are SEHNR and FQNEAQ (reference sequence). The junction had 9 bases not matched to a gene; V was cut back by 5 bases and J by 2 bases. CDR3 sequence reads: CASSIFGLAGNTDTQYF. CDR3 sequence (DNA): TGTGCCAGCAGCATTTTTGGACTAGCGGGTAACACAGATACGCAGTATTTT. The whole variable domain, filled in from reference TRBV7-9 and TRBJ2-3, reads DTGVSQNPRHKITKRGQNVTFRCDPISEHNRLYWYRQTLGQGPEFLTYFQNEAQLEKSRLLSDRFSAERPKGSFSTLEIQRTEQGDSAMYLCASSIFGLAGNTDTQYFGPGTRLTVL.

This chain connects TRBV5-6 to TRBJ2-3; TRBD1 matches 8 bases. V lost 4 bases, J lost 8 bases, and 6 bases stayed unmatched. The CDR3 length is 13 residues. CDR1 is SGHDT and CDR2 is YYEEEE in the germline V gene. The CDR3 loop reads CASSPVDRGTQYF. For the CDR3, the DNA is TGTGCCAGCAGCCCTGTCGACAGGGGTACGCAGTATTTT.

This clone was observed a few times. The chain links TRBV25-1 to TRBJ2-3, with D uncertain. This CDR3 has 14 residues. The V gene lost 5 bases and the J gene lost 0 bases, with 9 bases spanning the gap. Per the germline V gene, CDR1 is MGHDK and CDR2 is SYGVNS. The CDR3 here is CASSTPASTDTQYF. CDR3 coding DNA: TGTGCCAGCAGTACACCAGCTAGCACAGATACGCAGTATTTT.

The chain is built from TRBV10-2 and TRBJ2-3; D remains unclear. The CDR3 totals 14 residues. The V gene's germline CDR1 is WSHSY and CDR2 SAAADI. The germline V and J ends were trimmed by 0 bases and 4 bases, with 8 bases remaining between them. This CDR3 reads CASSESEVADTQYF. DNA for the CDR3: TGCGCCAGCAGTGAGTCGGAAGTGGCAGATACGCAGTATTTT.

The chain couples TRBV15 to TRBJ1-4; D ambiguous. Germline V CDR1 and CDR2: LNHNV, YYDKDF (reference sequence). Trimming removed 4 bases at V and 5 bases at J, with 20 bases between. CDR3 size: 17 residues. The DNA of the CDR3 is TGTGCCACCAGCACACGATCTGTACTAACCCCCAATGAAAAACTGTTTTTT. Amino acid sequence: CATSTRSVLTPNEKLFF. The variable domain in full, completed from reference TRBV15 and TRBJ1-4, reads DAMVIQNPRYQVTQFGKPVTLSCSQTLNHNVMYWYQQKSSQAPKLLFHYYDKDFNNEADTPDNFQSRRPNTSFCFLDIRSPGLGDTAMYLCATSTRSVLTPNEKLFFGSGTQLSVL.

The rearrangement links TRBV19 to TRBJ2-6; 10 nucleotides line up with TRBD1. Germline values: CDR1 LNHDA, CDR2 SQIVND (reference sequence). The CDR3 contains 18 residues. V lost 8 bases, J lost 1 base, and 11 bases stayed unmatched. The CDR3, as DNA: TGTGCCAGTGATGAACCGGGACAGGGGAAGTCTGGGGCCAACGTCCTGACTTTC. Its translation: CASDEPGQGKSGANVLTF.

This clone turned up a few times. The V call is TRBV28, the J call TRBJ2-6; the D is unclear. This CDR3 is 16 amino acids long. The germline V and J ends were trimmed by 8 bases and 0 bases, with 14 bases remaining between them. CDR1 is MDHEN and CDR2 is SYDVKM in the germline V gene. The CDR3: CASSRTGHSGANVLTF. As DNA, the CDR3 is TGTGCCAGCTCCCGGACCGGCCACTCTGGGGCCAACGTCCTGACTTTC.

This chain connects TRBV19 to TRBJ2-1; 8 bases match TRBD2. J lost 3 bases, V lost 5 bases, and 9 bases had no gene match. The CDR3 runs to 16 residues. Germline V gene data show CDR1 as LNHDA and CDR2 as SQIVND (reference sequence). CDR3 coding DNA: TGTGCCAGTAGTGGATTAGCGGGAAAGATCTACAATGAGCAGTTCTTC. It codes for CASSGLAGKIYNEQFF.

The chain recombines TRBV29-1 with TRBJ1-2, with D possibly TRBD1 on 5 matching bases. Germline assignment: CDR1 SQVTM and CDR2 ANQGSEA. The CDR3 extends over 15 amino acids. Trimming left V 0 bases short and J 5 bases short, with 16 bases between. The CDR3 is CSVEDLQGFSYGYTF. The DNA for the CDR3 is TGCAGCGTTGAAGATCTTCAGGGCTTCTCTTATGGCTACACCTTC.

The chain is built from TRBV5-1 and TRBJ2-3, with 9 bases that match TRBD1. The CDR3 is 15 residues long. Per the germline V gene, CDR1 is SGHRS and CDR2 is YFSETQ. The ends lost 4 bases at V and 5 bases at J; junction bases unmatched: 8. CDR3 DNA sequence: TGCGCCAGCAGCCAAGGACAGGGGTTGGAAGATACGCAGTATTTT. It yields the protein CASSQGQGLEDTQYF.

The sample holds a few counts of this clone. CDR3 sequence (DNA): TGCGCCAGCAGCTCCGCAACAGGGGGACGTCCCTACGAGCAGTACTTC. The encoded protein is CASSSATGGRPYEQYF. The J gene is TRBJ2-7, the V gene TRBV5-1; TRBD1 matches 8 bases. Germline V gene lookup returns CDR1 SGHRS and CDR2 YFSETQ. The V gene end was trimmed by 3 bases and the J gene end by 2 bases; junction bases not matched to a gene: 10. This CDR3 has 16 residues.

This clone was recorded a few times. The DNA of the CDR3 is TGTGCCAGCAGCCAAGGGGTCACCCCGCGCACAGATACGCAGTATTTT. Its protein is CASSQGVTPRTDTQYF. The J gene is TRBJ2-3, the V gene TRBV4-2; D not resolved. Germline V CDR1 and CDR2: LGHNA, YNFKEQ. This CDR3 region has 16 residues. Trimming pared 1 base from V and 1 base from J, leaving 12 bases between.

This clone was recorded a few times. The chain combines TRBV6-1 with TRBJ1-2, with 7 nucleotides matching TRBD1. The CDR3 is 13 residues long. Germline CDR1 reads MNHNS; CDR2 reads SASEGT. V trimming: 10 bases; J trimming: 5 bases; junction bases outside the gene matches: 10. The CDR3 is CAIRGTAVYGYTF. The CDR3 DNA reads TGTGCCATCAGAGGGACAGCCGTATATGGCTACACCTTC.

This chain links TRBV9 with TRBJ1-4; D perhaps matches TRBD1 (6 bases). The CDR3 consists of 15 residues. The germline CDR1 and CDR2 sequences are SGDLS and YYNGEE. The V and J ends lost 0 bases and 2 bases respectively, with 8 bases between them. The CDR3 loop reads CASSVDRGTNEKLFF. The CDR3 DNA sequence: TGTGCCAGCAGCGTAGATAGGGGGACTAATGAAAAACTGTTTTTT. Full variable domain (missing parts from reference TRBV9 and TRBJ1-4): DSGVTQTPKHLITATGQRVTLRCSPRSGDLSVYWYQQSLDQGLQFLIQYYNGEERAKGNILERFSAQQFPDLHSELNLSSLELGDSALYFCASSVDRGTNEKLFFGSGTQLSVL.

The chain employs TRBV7-9 and TRBJ2-7, with D perhaps matching TRBD1 or TRBD2 (6 bases each). From germline, CDR1 is SEHNR and CDR2 FQNEAQ (reference sequence). Trimming left V 1 base short and J 3 bases short, with 10 bases between. The CDR3 extends over 14 amino acids. CDR3 region: CASSLGRGGYEQYF. The CDR3 bases are TGTGCCAGCAGCTTAGGCAGGGGAGGCTACGAGCAGTACTTC.

A note on this clone: The sample contains more than one DNA sequence encoding this CDR3. The chain has TRBV9 and TRBJ2-2; no reliable D call. This CDR3 comprises 13 residues. Trimming took 3 bases from V and 5 from J, leaving 8 bases between them. Germline V gene data show CDR1 as SGDLS and CDR2 as YYNGEE. CDR3 nucleotides: TGTGCCAGCAGCGCCTCCCCGACCGGGGAGCTGTTTTTT. Translated, it gives CASSASPTGELFF.

The table lists this clone with a few counts. The chain carries TRBV30 and TRBJ1-1; D possibly corresponds to TRBD1 (6 bases). Germline CDR1 GTSNPN, CDR2 SVGIG (reference sequence). This CDR3 contains 11 residues. Trimming removed 7 bases from V and 9 bases from J, with 15 bases in between. The CDR3 nucleotides read TGTGCCTCCTTCGACGGGGGGCAAGCTTTCTTT. Translated: CASFDGGQAFF.

The rearrangement joins TRBV18 to TRBJ1-5; 7 positions agree with TRBD1. V was pared by 4 bases and J by 6 bases, with 6 bases of the junction left unmatched. The CDR3 is 14 amino acids. The V gene's germline CDR1 is KGHSH and CDR2 LQKENI. CDR3 coding DNA: TGTGCCAGCTCACTCGACAGGGCCAGTCAGCCCCAGCATTTT. It codes for CASSLDRASQPQHF.

This chain uses TRBV28 with TRBJ1-2; no clear D. From germline, CDR1 is MDHEN and CDR2 SYDVKM. V was trimmed by 5 bases and J by 4 bases, leaving 11 bases between them. This CDR3 comprises 13 residues. As DNA, the CDR3 is TGTGCCAGCAGTATAGACGGATTCTATGGCTACACCTTC. It encodes CASSIDGFYGYTF.